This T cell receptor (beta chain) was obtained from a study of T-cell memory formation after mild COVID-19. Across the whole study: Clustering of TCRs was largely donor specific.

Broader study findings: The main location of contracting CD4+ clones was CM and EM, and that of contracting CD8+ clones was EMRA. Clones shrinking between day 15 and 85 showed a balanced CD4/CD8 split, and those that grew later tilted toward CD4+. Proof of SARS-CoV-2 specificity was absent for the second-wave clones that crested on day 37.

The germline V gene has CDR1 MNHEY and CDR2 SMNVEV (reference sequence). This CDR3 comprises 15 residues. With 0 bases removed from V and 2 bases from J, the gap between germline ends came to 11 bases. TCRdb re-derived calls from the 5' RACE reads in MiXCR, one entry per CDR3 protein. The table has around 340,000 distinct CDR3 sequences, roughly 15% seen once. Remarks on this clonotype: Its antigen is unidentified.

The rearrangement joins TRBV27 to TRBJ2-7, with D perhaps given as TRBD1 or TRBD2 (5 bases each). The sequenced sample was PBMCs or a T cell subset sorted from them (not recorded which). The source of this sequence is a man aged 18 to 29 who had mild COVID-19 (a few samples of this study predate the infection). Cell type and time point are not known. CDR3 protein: CASSLSQGRTYEQYF. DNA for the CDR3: TGTGCCAGCAGTTTATCCCAGGGACGGACCTACGAGCAGTACTTC.